This T cell receptor beta chain was captured by sequencing in a study of OX40 agonist ivuxolimab in advanced cancers. Study details: The drug used for patients, ivuxolimab, was an agonistic anti-OX40 (CD134) antibody. Study conclusions and caveats: CD8+ T cells averaged more expanded clones than CD4+.

Points on this clone: The antigen is not known. A read error may account for a junction end that differs from germline.

Clones were sequenced by immunoSEQ multiplex PCR, and TCRdb holds only the in-frame ones, with some missing. The table has about 62,000 clones, around 90% seen once; the top ten hold 0.5% to 0.75%. Autoimmune disease history or systemic immunosuppression led to patient exclusion. Baseline was the first blood sampling point, followed by cycle 4 day 1 and cycle 7 day 1. The CDR3 is 11 amino acids. The V gene's germline CDR1 is GTSNPN and CDR2 SVGIG (reference sequence). The source was CD4+ or CD8+ T cells sorted from blood, collected in a trial of the OX40 agonist ivuxolimab. The rearrangement links TRBV30 to TRBJ1-1; the D is unclear. The origin of this receptor is an adult with an advanced solid tumor such as melanoma, head and neck, liver or kidney cancer. CDR3 loop: CAWTINSEAFF. The CDR3 bases are TGTGCCTGGACAATTAACAGTGAAGCTTTCTTT.